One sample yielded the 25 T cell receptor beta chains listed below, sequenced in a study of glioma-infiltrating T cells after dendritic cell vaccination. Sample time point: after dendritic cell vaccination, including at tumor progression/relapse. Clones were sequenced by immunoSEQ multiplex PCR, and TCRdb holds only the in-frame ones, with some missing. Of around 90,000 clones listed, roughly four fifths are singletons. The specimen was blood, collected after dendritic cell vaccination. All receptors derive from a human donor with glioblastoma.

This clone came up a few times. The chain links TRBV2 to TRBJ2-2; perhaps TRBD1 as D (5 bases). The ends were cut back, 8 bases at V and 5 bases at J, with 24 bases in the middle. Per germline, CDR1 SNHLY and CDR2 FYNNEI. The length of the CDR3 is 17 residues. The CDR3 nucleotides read TGTGCCAGCTATATAAGCAGGGTTTCCCCCTCGACCGGGGAGCTGTTTTTT. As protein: CASYISRVSPSTGELFF.

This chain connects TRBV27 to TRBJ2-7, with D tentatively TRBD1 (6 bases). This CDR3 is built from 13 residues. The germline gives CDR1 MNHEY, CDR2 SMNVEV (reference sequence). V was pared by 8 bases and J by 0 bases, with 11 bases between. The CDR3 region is CASAQGSSYEQYF. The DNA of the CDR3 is TGTGCCAGCGCACAGGGAAGCTCCTACGAGCAGTACTTC.

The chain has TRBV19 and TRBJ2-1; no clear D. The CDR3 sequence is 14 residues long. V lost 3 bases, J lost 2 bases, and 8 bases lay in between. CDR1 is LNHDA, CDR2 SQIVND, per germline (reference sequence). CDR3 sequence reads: CASSMSVTYNEQFF. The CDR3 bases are TGTGCCAGTAGTATGAGTGTGACCTACAATGAGCAGTTCTTC.

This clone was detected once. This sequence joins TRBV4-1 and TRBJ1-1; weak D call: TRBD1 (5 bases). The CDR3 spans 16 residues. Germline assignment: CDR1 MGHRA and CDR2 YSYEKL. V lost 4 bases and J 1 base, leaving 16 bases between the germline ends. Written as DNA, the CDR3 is TGCGCCAGCAGCCCGACTGGGACTACAGCGAACACTGAAGCTTTCTTT. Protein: CASSPTGTTANTEAFF.

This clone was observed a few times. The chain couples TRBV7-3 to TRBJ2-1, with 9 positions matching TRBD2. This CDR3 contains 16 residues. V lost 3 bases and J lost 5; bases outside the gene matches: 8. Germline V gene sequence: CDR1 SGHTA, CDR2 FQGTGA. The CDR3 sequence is CASSFGTSLSNNEQFF. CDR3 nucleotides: TGTGCCAGCAGCTTCGGGACTAGCTTGTCCAACAATGAGCAGTTCTTC.

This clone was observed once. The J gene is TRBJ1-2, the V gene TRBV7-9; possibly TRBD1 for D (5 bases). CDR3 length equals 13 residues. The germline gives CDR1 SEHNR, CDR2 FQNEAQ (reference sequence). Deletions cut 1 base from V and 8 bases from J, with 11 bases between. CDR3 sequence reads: CASSLGQGIGYTF. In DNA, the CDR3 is TGTGCCAGCAGCTTAGGGCAGGGAATAGGCTACACCTTC.

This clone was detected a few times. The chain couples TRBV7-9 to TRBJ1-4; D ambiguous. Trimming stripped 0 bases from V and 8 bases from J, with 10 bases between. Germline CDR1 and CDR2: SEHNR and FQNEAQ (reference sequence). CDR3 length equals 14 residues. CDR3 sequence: CASSLAGVAEKLFF. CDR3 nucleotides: TGTGCCAGCAGCTTAGCCGGGGTTGCGGAAAAACTGTTTTTT.

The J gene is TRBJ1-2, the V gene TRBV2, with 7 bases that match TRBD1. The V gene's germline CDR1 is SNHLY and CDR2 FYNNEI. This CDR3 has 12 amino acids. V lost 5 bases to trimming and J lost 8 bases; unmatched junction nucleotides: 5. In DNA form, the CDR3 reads TGTGCCAGCAGTAGACAGGGAACCGGCTACACCTTC. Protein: CASSRQGTGYTF.

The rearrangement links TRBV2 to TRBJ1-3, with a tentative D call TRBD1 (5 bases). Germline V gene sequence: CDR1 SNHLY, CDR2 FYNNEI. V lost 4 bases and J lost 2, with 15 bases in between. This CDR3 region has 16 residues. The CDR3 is CASSAGLPKAGNTIYF. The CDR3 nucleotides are TGTGCCAGCAGTGCGGGACTGCCAAAGGCTGGAAACACCATATATTTT. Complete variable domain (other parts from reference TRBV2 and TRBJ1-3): EPEVTQTPSHQVTQMGQEVILRCVPISNHLYFYWYRQILGQKVEFLVSFYNNEISEKSEIFDDQFSVERPDGSNFTLKIRSTKLEDSAMYFCASSAGLPKAGNTIYFGEGSWLTVV.

In DNA form, the CDR3 reads TGTGCCTGGAGTGTACTGAGGGCAGGGGCCGCCCGGGTGTCAACTAATGAAAAACTGTTTTTT. Its translation is CAWSVLRAGAARVSTNEKLFF. This chain joins TRBV30 and TRBJ1-4; a possible D gene is TRBD1 (6 bases). The ends were cut back, 0 bases at V and 0 bases at J, with 26 bases in the middle. Germline V gives CDR1 GTSNPN, CDR2 SVGIG (reference sequence). The CDR3 consists of 21 residues.

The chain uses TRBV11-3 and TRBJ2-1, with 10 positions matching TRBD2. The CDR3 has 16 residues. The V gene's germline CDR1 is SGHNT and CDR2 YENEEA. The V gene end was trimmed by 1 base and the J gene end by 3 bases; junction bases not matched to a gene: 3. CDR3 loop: CASSLGASGSYNEQFF. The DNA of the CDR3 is TGTGCCAGCAGCTTAGGAGCTAGCGGGAGCTACAATGAGCAGTTCTTC.

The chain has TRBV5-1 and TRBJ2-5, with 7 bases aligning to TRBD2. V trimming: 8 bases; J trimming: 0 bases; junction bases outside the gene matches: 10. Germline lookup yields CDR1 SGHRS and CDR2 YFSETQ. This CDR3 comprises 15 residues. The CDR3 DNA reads TGCGCCAGTCAGAATAGCGGGTCGTACCAAGAGACCCAGTACTTC. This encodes CASQNSGSYQETQYF.

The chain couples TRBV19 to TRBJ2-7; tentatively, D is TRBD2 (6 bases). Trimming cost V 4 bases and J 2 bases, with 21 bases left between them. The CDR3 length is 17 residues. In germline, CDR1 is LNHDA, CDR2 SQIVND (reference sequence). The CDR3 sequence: CASSSTEGRLGAYEQYF. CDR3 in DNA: TGTGCCAGTAGTAGCACCGAGGGGAGGTTAGGGGCCTACGAGCAGTACTTC.

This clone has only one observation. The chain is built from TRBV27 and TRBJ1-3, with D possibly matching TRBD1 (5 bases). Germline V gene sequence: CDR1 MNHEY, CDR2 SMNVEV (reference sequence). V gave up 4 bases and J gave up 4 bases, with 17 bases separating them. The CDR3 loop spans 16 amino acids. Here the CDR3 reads CASSSWLGRGGNTIYF. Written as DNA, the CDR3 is TGTGCCAGCAGTTCCTGGTTGGGGCGTGGGGGAAACACCATATATTTT.

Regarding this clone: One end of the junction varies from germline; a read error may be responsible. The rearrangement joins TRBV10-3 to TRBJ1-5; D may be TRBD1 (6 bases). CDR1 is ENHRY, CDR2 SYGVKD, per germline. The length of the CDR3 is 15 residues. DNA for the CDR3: TGTGCCATAAGTGCAGGGGTCGGTAGCAATCAGCCCCAGCATTTT. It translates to CAISAGVGSNQPQHF.

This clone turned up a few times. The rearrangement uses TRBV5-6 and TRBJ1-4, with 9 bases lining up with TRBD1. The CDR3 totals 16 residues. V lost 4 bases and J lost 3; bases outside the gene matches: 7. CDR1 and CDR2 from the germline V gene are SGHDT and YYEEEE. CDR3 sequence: CASSIGTGRPNEKLFF. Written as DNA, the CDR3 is TGTGCCAGCAGCATAGGGACAGGGAGGCCTAATGAAAAACTGTTTTTT.

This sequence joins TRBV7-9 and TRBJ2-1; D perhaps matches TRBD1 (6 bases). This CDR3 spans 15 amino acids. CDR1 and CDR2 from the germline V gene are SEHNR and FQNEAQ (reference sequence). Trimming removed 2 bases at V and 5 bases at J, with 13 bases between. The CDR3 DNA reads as TGTGCCAGCAGCTTAAGCTCCTACAGGGACAATGAGCAGTTCTTC. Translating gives CASSLSSYRDNEQFF.

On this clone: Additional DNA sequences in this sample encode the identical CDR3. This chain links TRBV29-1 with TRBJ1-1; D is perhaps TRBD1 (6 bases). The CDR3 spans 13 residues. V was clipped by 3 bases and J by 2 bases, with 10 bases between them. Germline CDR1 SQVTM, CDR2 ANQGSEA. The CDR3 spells CSVDRGRNTEAFF. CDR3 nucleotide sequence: TGCAGCGTTGACAGGGGAAGAAACACTGAAGCTTTCTTT.

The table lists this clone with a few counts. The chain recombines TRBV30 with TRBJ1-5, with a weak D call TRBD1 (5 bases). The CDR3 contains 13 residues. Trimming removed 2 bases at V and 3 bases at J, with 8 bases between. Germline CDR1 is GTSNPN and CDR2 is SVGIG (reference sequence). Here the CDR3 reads CAWSNRNNQPQHF. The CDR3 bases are TGTGCCTGGAGTAACAGGAACAATCAGCCCCAGCATTTT.

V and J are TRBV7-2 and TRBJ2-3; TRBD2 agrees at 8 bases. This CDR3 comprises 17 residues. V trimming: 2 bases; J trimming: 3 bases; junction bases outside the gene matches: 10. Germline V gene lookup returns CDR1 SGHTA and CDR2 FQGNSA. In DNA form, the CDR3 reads TGTGCCAGCAGCTTATTAGGGCGGGGGGCTTCGACAGATACGCAGTATTTT. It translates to CASSLLGRGASTDTQYF.

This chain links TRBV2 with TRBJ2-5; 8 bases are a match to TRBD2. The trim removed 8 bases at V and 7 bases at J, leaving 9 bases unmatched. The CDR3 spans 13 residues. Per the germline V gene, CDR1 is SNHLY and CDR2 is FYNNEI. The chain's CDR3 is CASGRGLEWTQYF. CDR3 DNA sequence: TGTGCCAGCGGCCGGGGACTAGAGTGGACCCAGTACTTC.

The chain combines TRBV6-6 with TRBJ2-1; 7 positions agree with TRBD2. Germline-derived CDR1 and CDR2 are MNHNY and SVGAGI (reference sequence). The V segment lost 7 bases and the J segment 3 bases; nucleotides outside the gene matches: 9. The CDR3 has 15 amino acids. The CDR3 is CASIVASGYYNEQFF. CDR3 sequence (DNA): TGTGCCAGCATAGTGGCTAGCGGATACTACAATGAGCAGTTCTTC.

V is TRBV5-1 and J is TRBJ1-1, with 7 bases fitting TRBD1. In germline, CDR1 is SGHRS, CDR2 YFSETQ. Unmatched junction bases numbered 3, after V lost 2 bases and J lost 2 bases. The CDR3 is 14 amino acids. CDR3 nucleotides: TGCGCCAGCAGCTTTTCAGGGGGAAACACTGAAGCTTTCTTT. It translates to CASSFSGGNTEAFF.

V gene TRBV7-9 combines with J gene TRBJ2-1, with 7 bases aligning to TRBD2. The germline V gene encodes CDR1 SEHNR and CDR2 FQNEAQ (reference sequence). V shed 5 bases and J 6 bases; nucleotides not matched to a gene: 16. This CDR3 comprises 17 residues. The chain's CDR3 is CASSPQLISGAFNEQFF. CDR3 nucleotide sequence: TGTGCCAGCAGCCCCCAACTAATCAGCGGGGCGTTCAATGAGCAGTTCTTC.

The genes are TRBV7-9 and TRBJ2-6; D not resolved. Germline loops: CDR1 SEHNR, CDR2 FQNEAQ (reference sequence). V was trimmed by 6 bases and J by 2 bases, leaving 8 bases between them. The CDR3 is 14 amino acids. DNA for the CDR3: TGTGCCAGCAGTAGTACTGCTGGGGCCAACGTCCTGACTTTC. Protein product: CASSSTAGANVLTF.